Included here is one T cell receptor (beta chain) sequence, with context. Then a second PCR, running about 6 to 12 cycles, was carried out with a sample-barcoded 5' primer and a J-beta primer mix. TCRdb redid the calling of the 5' RACE reads with MiXCR, one entry per CDR3 protein. The table includes about 1.7 million distinct CDR3 sequences, approximately 28% detected once. This record comes from a study of blood T cells in healthy people across ages. The sample was blood. This sequence originates from a woman between 25 and 40 years old in good health.

The CDR3 is CASSLDGGAREQFF. The CDR3 coding sequence is TGCGCCAGCAGCTTGGACGGGGGCGCGCGGGAGCAGTTCTTC. J is TRBJ2-1 and V is TRBV5-1; TRBD1 or TRBD2 may be the D gene (6 bases each). Deletions cut 0 bases from V and 10 bases from J, with 14 bases between. The CDR3 has 14 residues. In germline, CDR1 is SGHRS, CDR2 YFSETQ.